This entry describes one T cell receptor (beta chain). The antigen it recognizes is unknown. This sample was included in a study of cytomegalovirus exposure and HLA in healthy donors (dated 2017 in TCRdb). Regarding the research as a whole: According to an earlier analysis of a few hundred of the donors, about 170 million T cells yielded 117 million unique TCR beta sequences and about 300 Gb of sequence data. The study aimed to test whether signatures of past pathogen exposure could be identified by cataloging public T cell receptors. A later analysis re-examined previously published TCR beta repertoires from roughly 720 donors and added high-resolution HLA genotyping to investigate patterns of TCR occurrence. A later genetic analysis used genome-wide SNP genotypes for about 60% of the 666 donors, treating that subset as a discovery cohort. Rather than drawing on any new phenotypic data, the later analysis identified candidate immune exposures from TCR beta sequences and the way those sequences occurred across donors. The number of typed donors differed by locus: roughly 629-640 for A, B, C, DRB1 and DQB1; 522 for DQA1; 606 for DPA1; and about 470 for DPB1. To predict cytomegalovirus infection status, the study brought together high-throughput TCR immunosequencing, statistical association of individual TCRs with disease status, and machine learning. Every discovery cohort repertoire had been produced on one sequencing platform. To decide whether each TCR beta V gene segment behaved as functional or pseudogenic, an earlier analysis of some 600 of the donors relied on high-throughput TCR beta sequencing. On average, roughly 240,000 unique TCR beta nucleotide sequences were sequenced per donor among about 400 genotyped donors of the cohort, with roughly 19% of those sequences being non-productive. Donor age, sex, ethnicity and CMV serostatus were compiled alongside the repertoire data. The study used immunosequencing to profile the T cell repertoires of some 600 subjects and linked those repertoires to cytomegalovirus serostatus. The genetic ancestry cluster associated with self-reported Caucasian donors included roughly four fifths of the 300 to 450 genotyped donors. About 300 gigabases of sequencing data and approximately 80 million unique TCR sequences were included in an early release covering over 600 HLA-typed donors. In addition to the first cohort of 500 to 850 subjects, a separate validation cohort of around 110 different subjects was used. HLA typing included class I and class II loci at four-digit resolution. A few DR-DQ haplotypes were treated as single units for association and clustering because of strong linkage in the cohort. Overall study outcomes, separate from this receptor: Assigning TCR associations to individual alleles was difficult when HLA alleles, especially DR and DQ, strongly co-occurred. The 87-base-pair reads could not distinguish some IMGT-functional V segments, including TRBV6-2 and TRBV6-3, so those segments were excluded. A further reported finding was that TCR beta sequences accurately predicted the HLA-A and HLA-B alleles for most subjects in the first cohort. Across donors, most TCR sequences were observed very rarely, whereas some public TCRs were present in many individuals. This cohort had only TCR beta chains sequenced, and the lack of alpha or paired-chain data limited which features could be detected. The authors suggested that the approach could potentially be generalized to other disease states and immunological phenotypes. In vitro tests confirmed that a few of the cytomegalovirus-associated TCR beta chains recognize cytomegalovirus antigens. The sequencing pipeline was judged likely to have produced a cluster of highly shared sequence variants as a technical artifact. Linkage disequilibrium might explain the correlated functional status among segregating V segments, but an unknown experimental factor could not be excluded. Most CMV-associated TCR beta chains appeared to be HLA-restricted in a later analysis, and the HLA associations seemed to be driven largely by CMV exposure. At a false discovery rate of 0.05, a later analysis linked under 20,000 TCR beta sequences to specific HLA alleles. Because counts were too low, roughly 16 rarely observed V segments, including chromosome 9 orphons, were excluded from the earlier analysis of 500 to 700 of the donors. For the cohort, immune exposure information was limited to CMV serostatus. In both the original and validation cohorts, the classifier was reported to diagnose cytomegalovirus status with high specificity and sensitivity. The presence/absence analyses assumed that sequencing depth was roughly uniform across donors, and that assumption may not be true. A later analysis found that TCR association rates varied across HLA loci, with DRB1 alleles showing the most associated TCRs and HLA-C alleles the fewest. A later genetic analysis associated a missense DCLRE1C variant with V-gene and J-gene trimming of TCR beta chains, and an independent cohort replicated the association. A later analysis found that HLA-associated TCR beta chains were more clonally expanded and had lower generation probabilities than equally common non-associated chains. Because HLA typing was unavailable for some donors at each locus, only the typed subset was used in association tests. In a later analysis, several top co-occurrence clusters were reported to appear linked to parvovirus B19, influenza, CMV and Epstein-Barr virus. In an earlier analysis of 587 of the donors, most TCR beta V segments were observed in productive rearrangements about 87% or about 30% of the time, broadly matching IMGT annotations. The study gave a list of 150 to 200 TCR beta chains associated with cytomegalovirus. According to a later genetic analysis, donors in an Asian-associated ancestry cluster had fewer N-insertions in productive TCRs than the roughly 670-donor mean.

The CDR3 goes from the cysteine to the phenylalanine over 10 residues. The retained sequence is limited to the CDR3, 30 bases, with the frame set at the first base. Per the germline V gene (reference sequence), DFQATT is the CDR1 and SNEGSKA is the CDR2. The cohort was made up of approximately 670 healthy bone marrow donors. At the time of sampling, every cohort member was nominally healthy, though immune exposures that went unrecorded were likely present. The donor tested CMV seronegative and was one of the 352 seronegative cohort members. A peripheral blood sample was collected from each donor, and TCR beta sequencing was performed on peripheral blood mononuclear cells. The Qiagen DNeasy Blood Extraction Kit was used to extract genomic DNA from the blood cell samples. Receptor amplification or capture employed the immunoSEQ multiplex PCR assay. For the multiplex PCR, a mixture combining 60 forward primers for TCR Vbeta segments and 13 reverse primers for TCR Jbeta segments was used. The CDR3 region of rearranged TCR beta genes was amplified from genomic DNA by a multiplex PCR assay. On the Illumina HiSeq System, the amplified TCR beta libraries were sequenced as 87-base-pair reads. The authors processed their data as follows. A later analysis counted around 72 million unique TCR beta chains across the 650 to 700 repertoires, and around 9.9 million of these chains were shared by at least two donors. To remove PCR and sequencing errors, raw reads were error-corrected and collapsed into unique sequences using a nearest-neighbor algorithm that merged closely related sequences. CDR3 sequences were aligned to IMGT reference sequences to assign V, D and J gene segments. For a sequence to be retained, a match of at least six nucleotides was required to both a V gene segment and a J gene segment. Rearrangements were classified as productive when the CDR3 lacked stop codons and remained in frame with V and J, and all other rearrangements were classified as non-productive. CDR3 was defined according to IMGT convention as the region running from the second conserved V-encoded cysteine to the conserved J-encoded phenylalanine. In an earlier analysis of approximately 500 of the donors, sequences lacking an unambiguous match to a single V gene segment were excluded. An earlier analysis of a few hundred of the donors called V segments functional above 56.7% productive rearrangements and segregating when the between-donor standard deviation exceeded 5%. A statistical classification framework was developed to diagnose cytomegalovirus status using the catalog of TCR beta chain sequences. A later analysis assigned V and J genes by comparing TCR nucleotide sequences with IMGT/GENE-DB human TR gene sequences. A later analysis assigned CDR3 sequences and most-parsimonious VDJ recombination scenarios with the TCRdist pipeline. A later analysis defined each TCR beta chain by its CDR3 amino acid sequence plus V-gene family, and excluded reads lacking a unique V-gene family. In a later analysis, 450 to 600 highly shared, low-generation-probability nucleotide sequences were removed to address suspected cross-contamination and a sequencing artifact. A later analysis calculated a clonal expansion index for each public chain from normalized within-repertoire ranks of inferred template counts. In a later analysis, generation probabilities were computed with a VDJ recombination model fitted to out-of-frame rearrangements, and the resulting probabilities were checked against IGoR. A later analysis scored TCR-TCR, TCR-HLA and TCR-CMV co-occurrence with hypergeometric tests, applying a repertoire-size bias correction to TCR pairs. To estimate false discovery rates, a later analysis permuted the HLA or CMV assignments 20 times. In a later analysis, co-occurring TCRs were grouped with DBSCAN, and TCRdist sequence similarity was added when clustering was performed within HLA-allele-positive subsets. Repertoires with fewer than 30,000 or more than 120,000 public chains, plus five repertoires with anomalous nucleotide sharing, were excluded from co-occurrence clustering. TCRdb retrieved this table from immuneACCESS and kept in-frame rearrangements only. Not all clones are present; in checked studies, unresolved V genes account for under half, and no reason is known for the remainder. D and trimming come from the DNA, and the V and J calls and clone size come from that table. The data table for this sample lists 130,000 or so clones. Clones ranked in the top ten supply 1.7% of the sample.

This chain is built from TRBV20-1 and TRBJ2-5, with no confidently assigned D gene. The DNA matches TRBJ2-7 better at its end, which makes the J call doubtful. What was sequenced was PBMCs. The origin of this receptor is a young man in good health and CMV-seronegative. The DNA is as follows: TGCAGTGCTTCTCACTACGAGCAGTACTTC. Translation gives CSASHYEQYF.